This TCR beta chain came from a study of T cell responses to AZD1222 COVID-19 vaccine. The table came from immunoSEQ multiplex PCR; TCRdb's copy has only in-frame clones and leaves some out. The sample yields under 150,000 clones, more than 90% seen once. V was clipped by 4 bases and J by 7 bases; unmatched bases: 4. Germline CDR1 SGDLS, CDR2 YYNGEE. The CDR3 is 13 residues long. This chain links TRBV9 with TRBJ2-2; TRBD2 matches at 7 bases. This sequence was found in an adult in good health. This material consisted of peripheral blood, taken on day 0 of AZD1222 vaccination. Here the CDR3 reads CASSTTGGGELFF. CDR3 nucleotides: TGTGCCAGCAGCACCACGGGAGGCGGGGAGCTGTTTTTT. The full variable domain, in which reference TRBV9 and TRBJ2-2 provide the parts outside the CDR3, is DSGVTQTPKHLITATGQRVTLRCSPRSGDLSVYWYQQSLDQGLQFLIQYYNGEERAKGNILERFSAQQFPDLHSELNLSSLELGDSALYFCASSTTGGGELFFGEGSRLTVL.